One sample yielded the 23 T cell receptor beta chains listed below, sequenced in a study of shared clonotypes between healthy human individuals. Generated by immunoSEQ multiplex PCR, the TCRdb table keeps only in-frame clones and is missing some. The repertoire holds around 1,900,000 clones, 93% seen once, with around 1.7% in the top ten. It was CD45RO-negative cells, positively selected for CCR7, that made up naive CD8 cells, with terminally differentiated effector memory CD45RA+ cells excluded. Source material: naive CD8+ T cells from PBMCs. The receptors come from a man between 18 and 35 years old in good health. Some clones in this sample may be carry-over from other donors' samples.

The CDR3 loop is CASSSRTSGSYEQFF. The CDR3, as DNA: TGTGCCAGCAGCTCACGGACTAGCGGGAGCTATGAGCAGTTCTTC. This sequence joins TRBV11-2 and TRBJ2-1; TRBD2 agrees at 13 bases. From germline, CDR1 is SGHAT and CDR2 FQNNGV. This CDR3 is 15 amino acids long. J lost 8 bases, V lost 4 bases, and 5 bases had no gene match.

The chain carries TRBV11-1 and TRBJ2-1; tentatively, D is TRBD2 (6 bases). CDR3 length: 15 amino acids. The germline gives CDR1 SGHAT, CDR2 FQDESV (reference sequence). V lost 3 bases and J 2 bases, leaving 11 bases between the germline ends. Here the CDR3 reads CASSLSREAYNEQFF. CDR3 coding DNA: TGTGCCAGCAGCTTGAGCAGGGAGGCCTACAATGAGCAGTTCTTC.

The gene calls are TRBV27 and TRBJ1-1; D not certain. The CDR3 covers 13 residues. Trimming shortened V by 3 bases and J by 4 bases, and 9 bases separated the two germline ends. Germline CDR1 and CDR2: MNHEY and SMNVEV (reference sequence). CDR3 in DNA: TGTGCCAGCAGTTTCACTACGGGCACTGAAGCTTTCTTT. Translated, it gives CASSFTTGTEAFF.

V is TRBV4-3 and J is TRBJ1-1, with a weak D call TRBD1 (6 bases). Germline CDR1 and CDR2: LGHNA and YSLEER. The CDR3 runs 14 residues. V was pared by 6 bases and J by 3 bases, with 14 bases between. The CDR3, as DNA: TGCGCCAGCAGGGAGGGACAATGGGACACTGAAGCTTTCTTT. Its translation is CASREGQWDTEAFF.

The CDR3 bases are TGTGCCTGGAGTGTAGTGGGGAATGGCTACACCTTC. Protein product: CAWSVVGNGYTF. V is TRBV30 and J is TRBJ1-2; D is unclear. Germline assignment: CDR1 GTSNPN and CDR2 SVGIG (reference sequence). Trimming shortened V by 0 bases and J by 6 bases, and 8 bases separated the two germline ends. This CDR3 comprises 12 residues.

The V call is TRBV7-6, the J call TRBJ2-7; weak D call: TRBD2 (6 bases). CDR1 SGHVS and CDR2 FNYEAQ come from the germline V gene. The V end lost 8 bases, the J end lost 3 bases, and 14 bases lay between the germline ends. The CDR3 extends over 13 amino acids. CDR3 in amino acids: CASVGRPNYEQYF. CDR3 bases: TGTGCCAGCGTGGGGAGGCCAAACTACGAGCAGTACTTC.

This clone appeared once. The chain joins TRBV7-3 to TRBJ1-1, with unresolved D. V lost 0 bases and J lost 1, with 9 bases in between. The length of the CDR3 is 15 residues. CDR1 is SGHTA and CDR2 is FQGTGA in the germline V gene. The CDR3 DNA reads TGTGCCAGCAGCTTAACCCCTGGTACGAACACTGAAGCTTTCTTT. Encoded protein: CASSLTPGTNTEAFF.

This sequence joins TRBV27 and TRBJ2-1; 7 nucleotides match TRBD2. The V gene's germline CDR1 is MNHEY and CDR2 SMNVEV (reference sequence). The CDR3 is made up of 15 amino acids. V shed 5 bases, J shed 2 bases, and the junction held 6 bases outside the gene matches. DNA for the CDR3: TGTGCCAGCAGTCTCGGACTAGTGGCCTACAATGAGCAGTTCTTC. It translates to CASSLGLVAYNEQFF.

The rearrangement uses TRBV9 and TRBJ1-1; D gene ambiguous. Germline values: CDR1 SGDLS, CDR2 YYNGEE. The CDR3 is 16 amino acids. V dropped 0 bases and J dropped 1 base, with 13 bases sitting between them. CDR3 nucleotide sequence: TGTGCCAGCAGCGTAGACGTCAGGCAGCCGAACACTGAAGCTTTCTTT. This gives the protein CASSVDVRQPNTEAFF.

As concerns this clone: Compared with germline, one end of the junction differs, possibly owing to a read error. The chain links TRBV13 to TRBJ1-3; D remains ambiguous. The germline V gene has CDR1 PRHDT and CDR2 FYEKMQ (reference sequence). The CDR3 runs to 11 residues. The DNA of the CDR3 is TGTGCCAGCAGCTTAGGACACGCGCTGAGTTGG. Protein: CASSLGHALSW. The variable domain in full, completed from reference TRBV13 and TRBJ1-3, reads AAGVIQSPRHLIKEKRETATLKCYPIPRHDTVYWYQQGPGQDPQFLISFYEKMQSDKGSIPDRFSAQQFSDYHSELNMSSLELGDSALYFCASSLGHALSWGEGSWLTVV.

CDR3 sequence reads: CASSSRTSASTDTQYF. The CDR3 DNA reads TGTGCCAGCAGCTCACGGACTAGCGCTAGCACAGATACGCAGTATTTT. The chain is built from TRBV7-2 and TRBJ2-3; 9 bases are shared with TRBD2. The germline CDR1 and CDR2 sequences are SGHTA and FQGNSA. After removal of 4 bases from V and 0 bases from J, the junction contained 5 bases not matched to a gene. CDR3 length: 16 residues.

J is TRBJ2-1 and V is TRBV6-6; D is possibly TRBD2 (6 bases). Trimming shortened V by 6 bases and J by 8 bases, and 14 bases separated the two germline ends. This CDR3 is 13 amino acids long. CDR1 is MNHNY and CDR2 is SVGAGI in the germline V gene (reference sequence). DNA of the CDR3: TGTGCCAGCAGGGCGGGGACGGCAGATGAGCAGTTCTTC. This codes for CASRAGTADEQFF.

The V gene is TRBV9, the J gene TRBJ2-1; D unclear. The length of the CDR3 is 11 residues. The ends were cut back, 3 bases at V and 10 bases at J, with 8 bases in the middle. CDR1 and CDR2 from the germline V gene are SGDLS and YYNGEE. Here the CDR3 reads CASSDPREQFF. The CDR3 DNA follows: TGTGCCAGCAGCGACCCTAGGGAGCAGTTCTTC.

The chain links TRBV9 to TRBJ2-3, with 11 positions matching TRBD2. Looked up from germline, CDR1 is SGDLS and CDR2 is YYNGEE. CDR3 length: 17 residues. V was pared by 4 bases and J by 1 base, with 8 bases of the junction left unmatched. CDR3 sequence (DNA): TGTGCCAGCAGCACCCGACCACTAGCGGGAGGCACAGATACGCAGTATTTT. It codes for CASSTRPLAGGTDTQYF. The whole variable domain, remainder taken from reference TRBV9 and TRBJ2-3, is DSGVTQTPKHLITATGQRVTLRCSPRSGDLSVYWYQQSLDQGLQFLIQYYNGEERAKGNILERFSAQQFPDLHSELNLSSLELGDSALYFCASSTRPLAGGTDTQYFGPGTRLTVL.

This clone was seen a few times. This chain joins TRBV6-1 and TRBJ1-1, with TRBD1 as a possible D gene (6 bases). V dropped 1 base and J dropped 1 base, with 19 bases sitting between them. The CDR3 consists of 18 residues. The V gene's germline CDR1 is MNHNS and CDR2 SASEGT. CDR3 in amino acids: CASSEEVWGAWENTEAFF. The CDR3 region has the DNA TGTGCCAGCAGTGAAGAGGTGTGGGGGGCGTGGGAGAACACTGAAGCTTTCTTT.

The V gene is TRBV27, the J gene TRBJ2-1; 7 bases match TRBD2. The CDR3 has 17 residues. Germline values: CDR1 MNHEY, CDR2 SMNVEV (reference sequence). V shed 3 bases and J 8 bases; nucleotides not matched to a gene: 16. CDR3 sequence: CASSFVKIAGVLDEQFF. CDR3 nucleotides: TGTGCCAGCAGTTTTGTTAAGATCGCGGGAGTCCTCGATGAGCAGTTCTTC.

The V and J genes are TRBV5-1 and TRBJ2-7; D is perhaps TRBD2 (5 bases). V shed 0 bases and J shed 2 bases, with 15 bases lying between them. The CDR3 extends over 16 amino acids. Germline V gene sequence: CDR1 SGHRS, CDR2 YFSETQ. CDR3 DNA: TGCGCCAGCAGCTTGGAGTCCTTAGCGTTCACCTACGAGCAGTACTTC. Translating it yields CASSLESLAFTYEQYF. The entire variable domain, with the rest obtained from reference TRBV5-1 and TRBJ2-7, is as follows: KAGVTQTPRYLIKTRGQQVTLSCSPISGHRSVSWYQQTPGQGLQFLFEYFSETQRNKGNFPGRFSGRQFSNSRSEMNVSTLELGDSALYLCASSLESLAFTYEQYFGPGTRLTVT.

V usage is TRBV27 and J usage is TRBJ1-1; 8 bases are a match to TRBD1. V was clipped by 7 bases and J by 1 base; unmatched bases: 5. The length of the CDR3 is 14 residues. CDR1 and CDR2 from the germline V gene are MNHEY and SMNVEV (reference sequence). CDR3 in amino acids: CASTQGAGNTEAFF. CDR3 sequence (DNA): TGTGCCAGCACGCAGGGGGCCGGGAACACTGAAGCTTTCTTT.

The rearrangement joins TRBV5-6 to TRBJ2-2; unclear D gene. Between the trimmed V and J ends, which lost 0 bases and 6 bases, there was a span of 9 bases. This CDR3 contains 14 residues. Germline V lookup: CDR1 SGHDT, CDR2 YYEEEE. CDR3 loop: CASSLETEAGELFF. CDR3 nucleotides: TGTGCCAGCAGCTTGGAGACCGAGGCCGGGGAGCTGTTTTTT.

The rearrangement joins TRBV28 to TRBJ2-3, with D hard to call. Deletions cut 3 bases from V and 1 base from J, with 8 bases between. This CDR3 spans 14 amino acids. Germline V lookup: CDR1 MDHEN, CDR2 SYDVKM. The CDR3 DNA follows: TGTGCCAGCAGTTTCGGAGTACGCACAGATACGCAGTATTTT. It encodes CASSFGVRTDTQYF.

J is TRBJ2-5 and V is TRBV30; D tentatively reads TRBD1 or TRBD2 (5 bases each). Germline V gives CDR1 GTSNPN, CDR2 SVGIG (reference sequence). Trimming took 2 bases from V and 5 from J, leaving 21 bases between them. The CDR3 contains 16 residues. The CDR3 here is CAWSTRYGARVETQYF. The CDR3, as DNA: TGTGCCTGGAGTACCCGCTACGGGGCAAGGGTGGAGACCCAGTACTTC.

The rearrangement joins TRBV7-9 to TRBJ2-5; no clear D. The CDR3 has 14 residues. Germline CDR1 is SEHNR and CDR2 is FQNEAQ (reference sequence). Trimming left V 5 bases short and J 2 bases short, with 12 bases between. The DNA for the CDR3 is TGTGCCAGCAGCCAGCCCACAGAACAAGAGACCCAGTACTTC. It translates to CASSQPTEQETQYF.

The chain recombines TRBV5-8 with TRBJ1-1, with TRBD1 matching 8 bases. The V gene end was trimmed by 4 bases and the J gene end by 11 bases; junction bases not matched to a gene: 13. The germline CDR1 and CDR2 sequences are SGHTS and YDEGEE. The CDR3 has 14 amino acids. The CDR3 here is CASSITGGGWDAFF. Here the CDR3 DNA reads TGTGCCAGCAGCATTACAGGGGGGGGATGGGATGCTTTCTTT.